This entry is about one T cell receptor beta chain. CDR1 is MNHEY, CDR2 SVGAGI, per germline. CDR3 length: 15 residues. V was pared by 5 bases and J by 0 bases, with 13 bases between. In the original analysis: Estimates of nucleated cell counts were drawn from the amplification of reference gene primers. Assay used: immunoSEQ multiplex PCR; TCRdb lists only in-frame clones, some missing. The V and J calls and clone size were taken over from that table, and D and trimming were inferred from the DNA. The profile covers over 150,000 clones, with around 82% appearing a single time and roughly 19% taken by the ten largest. The data stem from a study of blood T cell repertoires in COVID-19. Study-level background: Whether acute or convalescent, the COVID-19 samples came from the United States, Italy and Spain. The cDNA or gDNA used as material had been derived from T cells, B-cell-depleted T cells, or PBMCs.

The TCR sequence derives from a woman between 65 and 79 years old who had recovered from COVID-19. Sample: peripheral blood. The rearrangement links TRBV6-5 to TRBJ1-1; D is undetermined. The CDR3 region is CASSRSYRMNTEAFF. In DNA, the CDR3 is TGTGCCAGCAGTAGGAGCTACCGAATGAACACTGAAGCTTTCTTT.